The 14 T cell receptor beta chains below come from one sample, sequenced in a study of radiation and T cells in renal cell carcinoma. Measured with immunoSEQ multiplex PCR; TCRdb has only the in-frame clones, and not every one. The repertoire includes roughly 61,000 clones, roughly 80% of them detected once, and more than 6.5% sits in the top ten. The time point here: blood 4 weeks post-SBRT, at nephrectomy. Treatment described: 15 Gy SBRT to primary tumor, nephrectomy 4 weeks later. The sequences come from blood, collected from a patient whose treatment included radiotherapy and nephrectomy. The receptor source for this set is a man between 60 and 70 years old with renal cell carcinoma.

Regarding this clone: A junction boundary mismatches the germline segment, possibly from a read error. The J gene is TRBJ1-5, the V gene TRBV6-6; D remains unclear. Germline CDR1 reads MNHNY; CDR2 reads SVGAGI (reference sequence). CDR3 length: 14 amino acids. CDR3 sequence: CASSFGNSSQPQHF. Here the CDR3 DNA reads TGTGCCAGCAGTTTCGGGAATAGCAGTCAGCCCCAGCATTTT.

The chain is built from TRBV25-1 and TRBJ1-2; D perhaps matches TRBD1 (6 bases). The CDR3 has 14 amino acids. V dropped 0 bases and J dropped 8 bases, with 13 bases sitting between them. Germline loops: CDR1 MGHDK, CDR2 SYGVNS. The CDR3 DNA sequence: TGTGCCAGCAGTGAATATAGGGCAGGGGAAGGCTACACCTTC. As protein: CASSEYRAGEGYTF.

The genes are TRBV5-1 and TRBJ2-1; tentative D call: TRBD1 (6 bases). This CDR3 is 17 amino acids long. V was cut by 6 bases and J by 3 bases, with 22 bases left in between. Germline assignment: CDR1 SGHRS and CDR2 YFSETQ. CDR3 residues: CASIEGIQGNDYNEQFF. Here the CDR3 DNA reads TGCGCCAGCATCGAGGGAATACAGGGTAACGACTACAATGAGCAGTTCTTC.

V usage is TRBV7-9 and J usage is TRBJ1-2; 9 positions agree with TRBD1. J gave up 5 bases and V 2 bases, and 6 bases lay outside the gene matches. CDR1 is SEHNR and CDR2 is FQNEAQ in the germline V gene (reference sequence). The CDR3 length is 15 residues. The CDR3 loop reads CASSLPTGGSYGYTF. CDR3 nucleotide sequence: TGTGCCAGCAGCTTACCCACAGGGGGCAGTTATGGCTACACCTTC.

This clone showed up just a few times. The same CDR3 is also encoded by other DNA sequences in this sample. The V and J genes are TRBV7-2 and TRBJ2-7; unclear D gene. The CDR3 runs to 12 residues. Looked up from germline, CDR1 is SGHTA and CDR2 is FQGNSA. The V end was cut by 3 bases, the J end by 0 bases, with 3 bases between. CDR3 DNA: TGTGCCAGCAGCTTTAGCTCCTACGAGCAGTACTTC. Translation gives CASSFSSYEQYF.

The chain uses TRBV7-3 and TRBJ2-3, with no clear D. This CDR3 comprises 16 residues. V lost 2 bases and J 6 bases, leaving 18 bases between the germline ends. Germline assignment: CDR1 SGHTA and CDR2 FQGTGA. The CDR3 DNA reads TGTGCCAGCAGCTTAGTACCAGGAGCAGTGGGGGATACGCAGTATTTT. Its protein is CASSLVPGAVGDTQYF.

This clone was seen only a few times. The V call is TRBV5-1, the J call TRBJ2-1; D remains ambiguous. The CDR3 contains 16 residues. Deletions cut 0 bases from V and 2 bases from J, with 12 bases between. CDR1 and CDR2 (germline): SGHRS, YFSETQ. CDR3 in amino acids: CASSLDVSSTYNEQFF. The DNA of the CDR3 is TGCGCCAGCAGCTTGGACGTCTCATCGACCTACAATGAGCAGTTCTTC.

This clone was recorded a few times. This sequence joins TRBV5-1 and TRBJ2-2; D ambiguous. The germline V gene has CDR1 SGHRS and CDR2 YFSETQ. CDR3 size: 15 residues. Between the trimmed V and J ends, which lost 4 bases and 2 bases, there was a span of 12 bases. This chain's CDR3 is CASSPSDLNTGELFF. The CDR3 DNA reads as TGCGCCAGCAGCCCGTCGGACCTTAACACCGGGGAGCTGTTTTTT.

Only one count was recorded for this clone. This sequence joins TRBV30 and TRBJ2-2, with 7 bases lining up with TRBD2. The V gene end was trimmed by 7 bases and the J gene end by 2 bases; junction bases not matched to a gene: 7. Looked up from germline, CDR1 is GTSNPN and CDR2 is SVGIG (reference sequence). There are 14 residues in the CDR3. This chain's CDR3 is CASQIAGNTGELFF. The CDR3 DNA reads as TGTGCCTCTCAGATAGCGGGCAACACCGGGGAGCTGTTTTTT. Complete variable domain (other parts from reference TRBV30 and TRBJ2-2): SQTIHQWPATLVQPVGSPLSLECTVEGTSNPNLYWYRQAAGRGLQLLFYSVGIGQISSEVPQNLSASRPQDRQFILSSKKLLLSDSGFYLCASQIAGNTGELFFGEGSRLTVL.

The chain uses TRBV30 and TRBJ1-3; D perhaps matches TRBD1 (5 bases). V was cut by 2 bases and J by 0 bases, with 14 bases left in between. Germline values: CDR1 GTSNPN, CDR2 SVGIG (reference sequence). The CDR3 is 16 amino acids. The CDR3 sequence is CAWSHGGDPSGNTIYF. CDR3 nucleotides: TGTGCCTGGAGTCACGGGGGGGACCCCTCTGGAAACACCATATATTTT.

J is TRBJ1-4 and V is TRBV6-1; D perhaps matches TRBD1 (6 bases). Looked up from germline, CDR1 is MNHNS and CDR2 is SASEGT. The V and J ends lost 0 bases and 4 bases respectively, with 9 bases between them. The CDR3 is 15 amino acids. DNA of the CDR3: TGTGCCAGCAGTGAAGCGGGGGCCTTTAATGAAAAACTGTTTTTT. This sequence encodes CASSEAGAFNEKLFF.

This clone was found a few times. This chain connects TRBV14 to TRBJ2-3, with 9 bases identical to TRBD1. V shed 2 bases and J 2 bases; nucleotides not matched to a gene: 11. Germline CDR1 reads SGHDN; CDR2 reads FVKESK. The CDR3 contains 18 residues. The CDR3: CASSQRRGQGMDTDTQYF. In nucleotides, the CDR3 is TGTGCCAGCAGCCAACGAAGGGGACAGGGTATGGACACAGATACGCAGTATTTT.

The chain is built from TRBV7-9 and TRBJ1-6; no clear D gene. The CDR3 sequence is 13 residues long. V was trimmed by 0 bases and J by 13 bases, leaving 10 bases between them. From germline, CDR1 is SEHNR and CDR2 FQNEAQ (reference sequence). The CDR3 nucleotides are TGTGCCAGCAGCTTAGCCCGAATTTCGCCCCTCCACTTT. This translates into CASSLARISPLHF.

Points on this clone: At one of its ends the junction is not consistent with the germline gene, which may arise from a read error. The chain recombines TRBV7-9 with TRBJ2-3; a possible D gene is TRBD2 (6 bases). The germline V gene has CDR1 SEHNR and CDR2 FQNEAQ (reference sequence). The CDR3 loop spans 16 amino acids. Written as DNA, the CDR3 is TGTGCCAGCAGCATAGCGGCGGGTACTAGCACAGATACGCAGTATTTT. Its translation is CASSIAAGTSTDTQYF.